This TCR beta chain comes out of a study of cytomegalovirus exposure and HLA in healthy donors. This PCR relied on a set of 60 Vbeta primers and 13 Jbeta primers. TCRdb's table, derived via immunoSEQ multiplex PCR, lists solely in-frame clones and lacks some. The sample shows approximately 110,000 clones, about 81% of them seen only once. Healthy bone marrow donors supplied every sample. Overall study results and limits: With further analysis later on, most CMV-associated TCR beta chains appeared HLA-restricted. Published work reported that the classifier diagnosed cytomegalovirus status with high specificity and sensitivity.

CDR3 length: 16 residues. CDR1 and CDR2 from the germline V gene are SGHNT and YYREEE (reference sequence). With 0 bases clipped from V and 3 bases from J, the junction kept 6 bases outside the gene matches. In this sample, this clone turned up once. Its target is unknown. The sequence derives from a woman in her thirties in good health and CMV-seronegative. Sequencing was carried out using PBMCs. This chain connects TRBV5-4 to TRBJ1-1; 9 nucleotides match TRBD1. In DNA form, the CDR3 reads TGTGCCAGCAGCTTGGGCCCCGACAGGGGGTACACTGAAGCTTTCTTT. Its translation: CASSLGPDRGYTEAFF.